This record covers a single T cell receptor (beta chain). The antigen it binds to is not known. The input lacks base qualities; no much larger clone sits a single base away. The sample belongs to a study of cytomegalovirus exposure and HLA in healthy donors (dated by TCRdb to 2015 to 2018). Regarding the research as a whole: An earlier analysis of several hundred of the donors reported about 290 Gb of sequence data and roughly 100 million unique TCR beta sequences from about 179 million T cells. An early release that covered some 640 HLA-typed donors contained around 300 gigabases of sequencing data and tens of millions of unique TCR sequences. The genetic ancestry cluster associated with self-reported Caucasian donors included about four fifths of the roughly 380 genotyped donors. The study aimed to test whether cataloging public T cell receptors could reveal signatures of past pathogen exposure. Using immunosequencing, the study profiled T cell repertoires from 666 subjects and related those repertoires to cytomegalovirus serostatus. Along with the 666-subject first cohort, a separate validation cohort of more than 90 different subjects was used. The study combined high-throughput TCR immunosequencing, statistical association of individual TCRs with disease status, and machine learning to predict cytomegalovirus infection status. A later analysis re-examined previously published TCR beta repertoires from 610 or so donors and added high-resolution HLA genotyping to investigate patterns of TCR occurrence. Rather than drawing on any new phenotypic data, the later analysis identified candidate immune exposures from TCR beta sequences and the way those sequences occurred across donors. In an earlier analysis of 550 to 700 of the donors, high-throughput TCR beta sequencing was used to judge whether each TCR beta V gene segment behaved as functional or pseudogenic. Alongside the repertoire data, information on donor age, sex, ethnicity and CMV serostatus was compiled. In a later genetic analysis, genome-wide SNP genotypes for about three fifths of the roughly 670 donors were used, and that subset was treated as a discovery cohort. All discovery cohort repertoires had been generated using a single sequencing platform. HLA typing covered class I and class II loci at four-digit resolution. Typing coverage varied by locus: roughly 629-640 donors for A, B, C, DRB1 and DQB1; more than 500 for DQA1; approximately 570 for DPA1; more than 450 for DPB1. Roughly 5 DR-DQ haplotypes were handled as single units for association and clustering, since linkage in the cohort was strong. Across approximately 400 genotyped donors of the cohort, an average of roughly 200,000 unique TCR beta nucleotide sequences per donor were sequenced, and approximately 17% of those sequences were non-productive.

In total, about 650 healthy bone marrow donors made up the cohort. At the time of sampling, all cohort members were nominally healthy, though unrecorded immune exposures were likely present. The donor tested CMV seropositive, placing the donor among the 250 to 300 seropositive members of the cohort. Each donor provided a peripheral blood sample, and peripheral blood mononuclear cells were used for TCR beta sequencing. The Qiagen DNeasy Blood Extraction Kit was used to extract genomic DNA from the blood cell samples. Study-wide findings and limitations: The cohort was sequenced for TCR beta chains only, and without alpha or paired-chain data the features that could be detected were limited. Most TCR sequences were observed very rarely across donors, whereas some public TCRs were present in many individuals. The classifier was reported to diagnose cytomegalovirus status with high specificity and sensitivity in both the original cohort and the validation cohort. V-gene and J-gene trimming of TCR beta chains was associated with a missense DCLRE1C variant in a later genetic analysis, and the association was replicated in an independent cohort. A later analysis associated about 18,000 TCR beta sequences with specific HLA alleles at a false discovery rate of 0.05. In a later analysis, several top co-occurrence clusters were reported to appear linked to parvovirus B19, influenza, CMV and Epstein-Barr virus. In the study, 150 to 200 TCR beta chains were listed as associated with cytomegalovirus. According to a later analysis, most CMV-associated TCR beta chains appeared to be HLA-restricted, and the HLA associations seemed to be driven largely by CMV exposure. CMV serostatus was the only immune exposure information available for the cohort. According to a later genetic analysis, donors in an Asian-associated ancestry cluster had fewer N-insertions in productive TCRs than the roughly 660-donor mean. Some IMGT-functional V segments, including TRBV6-2 and TRBV6-3, could not be distinguished by the 87-base-pair reads and were therefore excluded. An earlier analysis of approximately 540 of the donors showed that most TCR beta V segments appeared in productive rearrangements either about 87% or about 30% of the time, which broadly matched IMGT annotations. Correlated functional status among segregating V segments might reflect linkage disequilibrium, but an unknown experimental factor could not be ruled out. In a later analysis, TCR association rates were found to vary across HLA loci, with the most associated TCRs seen for DRB1 alleles and the fewest for HLA-C alleles. In a later analysis, HLA-associated TCR beta chains were found to be more clonally expanded and to have lower generation probabilities than equally common non-associated chains. Strong co-occurrence of HLA alleles, especially DR and DQ, made assigning TCR associations to individual alleles difficult. A few of the identified cytomegalovirus-associated TCR beta chains were confirmed in vitro to be specific for cytomegalovirus antigens. Because HLA typing was unavailable for some donors at each locus, only the typed subset was used in association tests. Because counts were too low, about 18 rarely observed V segments, including chromosome 9 orphons, were excluded from the earlier analysis of a few hundred of the donors. A cluster of highly shared sequence variants was judged likely to be a technical artifact of the sequencing pipeline. A further reported finding was that TCR beta sequences accurately predicted the HLA-A and HLA-B alleles for most subjects in the first cohort. Roughly uniform sequencing depth across donors was assumed in presence/absence analyses, although this assumption may not hold. It was suggested by the authors that the approach could potentially be generalized to other disease states and immunological phenotypes.

Receptors were amplified or captured by the immunoSEQ multiplex PCR assay. The multiplex PCR relied on a mix of 60 forward primers for TCR Vbeta segments and 13 reverse primers for TCR Jbeta segments. A multiplex PCR assay on genomic DNA amplified the CDR3 region of rearranged TCR beta genes. The amplified TCR beta libraries were sequenced on the Illumina HiSeq System as 87-base-pair reads. As for the original processing: A later analysis counted 75 million to 100 million unique TCR beta chains across the approximately 700 repertoires, and 10 million to 12 million of these chains were shared by at least two donors. Raw reads were error-corrected and collapsed into unique sequences with a nearest-neighbor algorithm that merged closely related sequences to remove PCR and sequencing errors. To assign V, D and J gene segments, CDR3 sequences were aligned to IMGT reference sequences. For a sequence to be retained, at least a six-nucleotide match to both a V gene segment and a J gene segment was required. Rearrangements were called productive when the CDR3 lacked stop codons and stayed in frame with V and J; all others were non-productive. Following IMGT convention, CDR3 was defined as the stretch from the second conserved V-encoded cysteine to the conserved J-encoded phenylalanine. In an earlier analysis of roughly 610 of the donors, sequences lacking an unambiguous match to a single V gene segment were excluded. In an earlier analysis of approximately 550 of the donors, V segments were called functional above 56.7% productive rearrangements and were called segregating when the between-donor standard deviation exceeded 5%. A statistical classification framework was developed to diagnose cytomegalovirus status using the catalog of TCR beta chain sequences. In a later analysis, TCR nucleotide sequences were compared against IMGT/GENE-DB human TR gene sequences so that V and J genes could be assigned. The TCRdist pipeline was used in a later analysis to assign CDR3 sequences and most-parsimonious VDJ recombination scenarios. A later analysis defined each TCR beta chain by its CDR3 amino acid sequence plus V-gene family, and excluded reads lacking a unique V-gene family. To address suspected cross-contamination and a sequencing artifact, a later analysis removed approximately 590 highly shared, low-generation-probability nucleotide sequences. In a later analysis, a clonal expansion index was calculated for each public chain from normalized within-repertoire ranks of inferred template counts. Generation probabilities in a later analysis came from a VDJ recombination model fitted to out-of-frame rearrangements, and those results were checked against IGoR. A later analysis scored TCR-TCR, TCR-HLA and TCR-CMV co-occurrence with hypergeometric tests, applying a repertoire-size bias correction to TCR pairs. In a later analysis, false discovery rates were estimated by permuting HLA or CMV assignments 20 times. In a later analysis, co-occurring TCRs were grouped using DBSCAN, with TCRdist sequence similarity added in when clustering inside HLA-allele-positive subsets. Repertoires with fewer than 30,000 or more than 120,000 public chains, plus five repertoires with anomalous nucleotide sharing, were excluded from co-occurrence clustering. In TCRdb, the immuneACCESS table is reduced to in-frame sequences with V and J assigned. These tables do not hold every clone; where another copy was compared, an unresolved V gene accounts for under half, and the others remain unexplained. V, J and clone size reflect that table, while D and trimming were determined from the DNA. This sample lists about 130,000 clones; 73% were detected once. Of the sample, about 2.1% is held by the ten largest clones.

V drops 8 bases and J drops 2 bases, leaving 15 bases in between. The CDR3 runs 14 residues from the cysteine to the phenylalanine. Here the CDR3 DNA is all that survives: 42 bases in frame from base 1. Taken from the germline V gene (reference sequence), the CDR1 and CDR2 loops are MNHEY and SMNVEV. This clonotype was sampled from a woman aged 40 to 50 in good health and CMV-seropositive. The specimen was PBMCs. The chain links TRBV27 with TRBJ1-1; perhaps TRBD1 is the D gene, with 5 bases matching. The CDR3 reads CASASGQVNTEAFF. At the DNA level, the sequence is TGTGCCAGCGCCTCAGGACAAGTAAACACTGAAGCTTTCTTT.